The subject of this entry is one T cell receptor beta chain. The CDR3 is 20 amino acids. This entry is derived from a study of blood T cell repertoires in COVID-19. Study overall: Samples of COVID-19 (acute and convalescent) were obtained from the United States, Italy and Spain. T cells, B-cell-depleted T cells, or PBMCs supplied cDNA or gDNA.

TCRdb's table, derived via immunoSEQ multiplex PCR, lists solely in-frame clones and lacks some. In the table there are around 120,000 clones, about nine tenths of which are singletons. J is TRBJ2-3 and V is TRBV21-1; the DNA was not compared with TRBD2, the D call given in the table. TRBV21-1 is a pseudogene segment. Sequenced input: peripheral blood. This receptor was obtained from a human donor in a cohort sampled during active COVID-19. Here the CDR3 DNA reads TGTGCCAGCAGCAAATCCCTTCGTACACGGCGGGAGGGCCTAACAGATACGCAGTATTTT. Its translation: CASSKSLRTRREGLTDTQYF.